What follows are 23 T cell receptor beta chains derived from one specimen sequenced in a study of T cells in Graves' hyperthyroidism and ophthalmopathy. Amplified TCR beta CDR3 regions derived from RNA transcripts. The HTBI set primed first-round TCR CDR3 RT-PCR. MiXCR, applied by TCRdb to the multiplex PCR reads, yields one record per CDR3 protein. The sample records over 350,000 distinct CDR3 sequences, about 14% being singletons. The sequenced sample was blood. These receptors were obtained from a man aged 18-30 years with Graves' ophthalmopathy.

The V and J genes are TRBV10-3 and TRBJ2-7; D is uncertain. V was shortened by 3 bases and J by 6 bases, with 9 bases between the two germline ends. This CDR3 spans 12 amino acids. Germline V gene data show CDR1 as ENHRY and CDR2 as SYGVKD. In DNA, the CDR3 is TGTGCCATCAGTGATCCCAGGATCGAGCAGTACTTC. Protein product: CAISDPRIEQYF.

This clonotype was seen more than once but under ten times. The chain recombines TRBV20-1 with TRBJ2-4, with D uncertain. Trimming pared 6 bases from V and 6 bases from J, leaving 12 bases between. The CDR3 has 12 amino acids. Per the germline V gene, CDR1 is DFQATT and CDR2 is SNEGSKA (reference sequence). The CDR3 is CSARRVGNIQYF. For the CDR3, the DNA is TGCAGTGCCAGGAGAGTAGGAAACATTCAGTACTTC.

In this sample, this clonotype turned up many times. The chain couples TRBV27 to TRBJ1-2, with 9 bases lining up with TRBD1. Germline V lookup: CDR1 MNHEY, CDR2 SMNVEV (reference sequence). Trimming cost V 6 bases and J 5 bases; bases outside gene matches: 13. The CDR3 has 16 amino acids. The CDR3 coding sequence is TGTGCCAGCAGGATCCGGAGGACAGGGGAGGAATATGGCTACACCTTC. It is translated as CASRIRRTGEEYGYTF.

This clonotype came up many times. V usage is TRBV2 and J usage is TRBJ1-1; TRBD1 matches at 8 bases. The CDR3 covers 16 residues. Trimming took 6 bases from V and 1 from J; bases not matched to a gene: 10. Looked up from germline, CDR1 is SNHLY and CDR2 is FYNNEI. CDR3 DNA sequence: TGTGCCAGCAGGGGACAGGTGGGGGGGAGGAACACTGAAGCTTTCTTT. This translates into CASRGQVGGRNTEAFF.

Note on this clonotype: One end of the junction varies from germline; a read error may be responsible. V and J are TRBV7-9 and TRBJ2-7; D gene unclear. The germline gives CDR1 SEHNR, CDR2 FQNEAQ (reference sequence). CDR3 size: 11 residues. CDR3: CASSLVGEQCF. As DNA, the CDR3 is TGTGCCAGCAGCTTAGTCGGCGAGCAGTGCTTC.

This clonotype occurred many times. The genes are TRBV20-1 and TRBJ2-1; 8 bases align to TRBD2. The CDR3 runs 13 residues. J was trimmed by 2 bases and V by 7 bases; bases with no gene match: 4. Germline V gives CDR1 DFQATT, CDR2 SNEGSKA (reference sequence). Here the CDR3 DNA reads TGCAGTGGCCAGCGGGGGCCCTACAATGAGCAGTTCTTC. Protein product: CSGQRGPYNEQFF.

This clonotype was observed many times. This chain uses TRBV5-1 with TRBJ1-2; TRBD1 matches at 9 bases. The trim removed 5 bases at V and 0 bases at J, leaving 5 bases unmatched. The CDR3 length is 15 residues. The germline V gene has CDR1 SGHRS and CDR2 YFSETQ. The CDR3 coding sequence is TGCGCCAGCAGGACCGGGACAGGGACTAACTATGGCTACACCTTC. Translating it yields CASRTGTGTNYGYTF.

This clonotype appeared a few times. This chain links TRBV6-1 with TRBJ2-5; D may match TRBD1 or TRBD2 (5 bases each). The germline gives CDR1 MNHNS, CDR2 SASEGT. The CDR3 spans 15 residues. The V gene lost 4 bases and the J gene lost 0 bases, with 12 bases spanning the gap. CDR3 region: CASSANPGHQETQYF. CDR3 coding DNA: TGTGCCAGCAGTGCGAACCCGGGACACCAAGAGACCCAGTACTTC.

This clonotype was seen at least ten times. The chain recombines TRBV27 with TRBJ2-7; 8 nucleotides agree with TRBD1. The CDR3 runs 16 residues. The V segment lost 1 base and the J segment 1 base; nucleotides outside the gene matches: 6. Germline assignment: CDR1 MNHEY and CDR2 SMNVEV (reference sequence). This CDR3 is CASSLLGGQDSYEQYF. The CDR3 region has the DNA TGTGCCAGCAGTTTATTAGGGGGACAGGATTCCTACGAGCAGTACTTC.

The DNA of the CDR3 is TGTGCCAGCAGCCGCCGCACTGCCACCGGGGAGCTGTTTTTT. Translation: CASSRRTATGELFF. V usage is TRBV7-6 and J usage is TRBJ2-2; D is ambiguous. The germline V gene has CDR1 SGHVS and CDR2 FNYEAQ. This CDR3 region has 14 residues. Deletions cut 5 bases from V and 4 bases from J, with 11 bases between.

In its sample, this clonotype was seen many times. The chain recombines TRBV12-3 or TRBV12-4 with TRBJ2-1, with D maybe TRBD2 (5 bases). Trimming left V 5 bases short and J 10 bases short, with 15 bases between. The CDR3 covers 13 residues. CDR3 residues: CASSRTPGWEQFF. CDR3 sequence (DNA): TGTGCCAGCAGTCGGACTCCGGGTTGGGAGCAGTTCTTC.

This clonotype appeared many times. The chain has TRBV18 and TRBJ2-7; 15 nucleotides match TRBD2. The ends lost 3 bases at V and 2 bases at J; junction bases unmatched: 2. CDR1 is KGHSH and CDR2 is LQKENI in the germline V gene. The CDR3 consists of 16 residues. CDR3 sequence reads: CASSPGLAGGTYEQYF. DNA for the CDR3: TGTGCCAGCTCACCGGGACTAGCGGGAGGTACCTACGAGCAGTACTTC.

In this sample, this clonotype turned up a few times. The V gene is TRBV10-1, the J gene TRBJ1-2; 12 bases fit TRBD1. From germline, CDR1 is WNHNN and CDR2 SYGVQD (reference sequence). V shed 3 bases, J shed 8 bases, and the junction held 4 bases outside the gene matches. The CDR3 has 14 residues. For the CDR3, the DNA is TGCGCCAGCAGTGACGGGACAGGGGGCAAAGGCTACACCTTC. Translated, it gives CASSDGTGGKGYTF.

This clonotype was picked up many times. The V and J genes are TRBV20-1 and TRBJ1-4; a weak D match, TRBD1 (5 bases). There are 12 residues in the CDR3. V gave up 5 bases and J gave up 5 bases, with 9 bases separating them. Germline V CDR1 and CDR2: DFQATT, SNEGSKA (reference sequence). The CDR3 region is CSAFAGNEKLFF. CDR3 bases: TGCAGTGCTTTCGCAGGGAATGAAAAACTGTTTTTT.

This clonotype showed up many times. The chain recombines TRBV11-2 with TRBJ2-1; D unresolved. Germline loops: CDR1 SGHAT, CDR2 FQNNGV. The V and J ends lost 3 bases and 2 bases respectively, with 11 bases between them. This CDR3 has 15 residues. The CDR3 DNA is TGTGCCAGCAGCTTGAACGGCGTAACCTACAATGAGCAGTTCTTC. It encodes CASSLNGVTYNEQFF. The full variable domain, in which reference TRBV11-2 and TRBJ2-1 provide the parts outside the CDR3, is EAGVAQSPRYKIIEKRQSVAFWCNPISGHATLYWYQQILGQGPKLLIQFQNNGVVDDSQLPKDRFSAERLKGVDSTLKIQPAKLEDSAVYLCASSLNGVTYNEQFFGPGTRLTVL.

Ten or more counts support this clonotype. The chain combines TRBV6-1 with TRBJ1-1; possibly TRBD1 for D (5 bases). The CDR3 loop spans 11 amino acids. Germline V gene lookup returns CDR1 MNHNS and CDR2 SASEGT. The V end lost 8 bases, the J end lost 8 bases, and 12 bases lay between the germline ends. The CDR3: CASHRTSEAFF. CDR3 DNA sequence: TGTGCCAGCCACCGGACAAGCGAAGCTTTCTTT.

This clonotype has more than one count but fewer than ten. The chain carries TRBV7-9 and TRBJ2-7; 8 bases agree with TRBD1. J gave up 2 bases and V 4 bases, and 7 bases lay outside the gene matches. The CDR3 loop spans 15 amino acids. CDR1 is SEHNR and CDR2 is FQNEAQ in the germline V gene (reference sequence). The DNA of the CDR3 is TGTGCCAGCAGCTATGATACAGGGGGGACCTACGAGCAGTACTTC. The encoded protein is CASSYDTGGTYEQYF.

This clonotype was detected a few times. This rearrangement joins TRBV5-5 to TRBJ1-4, with a tentative D call TRBD1 (6 bases). V was cut by 5 bases and J by 5 bases, with 16 bases left in between. This CDR3 is built from 15 residues. In germline, CDR1 is SGHKS, CDR2 YYEKEE (reference sequence). CDR3 residues: CASSWTAIMNEKLFF. As DNA, the CDR3 is TGTGCCAGCAGTTGGACAGCCATAATGAATGAAAAACTGTTTTTT.

Many counts were recorded for this clonotype. The chain couples TRBV2 to TRBJ2-2; D possibly corresponds to TRBD1 (7 bases). Germline-derived CDR1 and CDR2 are SNHLY and FYNNEI. This CDR3 has 16 residues. V was clipped by 6 bases and J by 6 bases, with 20 bases between them. The CDR3 spells CASRLRTGGRAGELFF. For the CDR3, the DNA is TGTGCCAGCAGACTTCGGACAGGAGGGCGTGCCGGGGAGCTGTTTTTT.

V usage is TRBV2 and J usage is TRBJ1-2; a possible D gene is TRBD1 (5 bases). CDR1 is SNHLY and CDR2 is FYNNEI in the germline V gene. V was pared by 1 base and J by 7 bases, with 10 bases between. The CDR3 has 13 amino acids. The CDR3 protein is CASSEGGAGGYTF. DNA for the CDR3: TGTGCCAGCAGTGAAGGAGGGGCGGGTGGCTACACCTTC.

This clonotype was seen at least ten times. The chain links TRBV29-1 to TRBJ1-1, with D perhaps matching TRBD1 (5 bases). The V and J ends lost 4 bases and 1 base respectively, with 13 bases between them. The CDR3 contains 14 residues. The germline CDR1 and CDR2 sequences are SQVTM and ANQGSEA. CDR3 nucleotides: TGCAGCGTTGTTAGGAGTCAGGGGAACACTGAAGCTTTCTTT. Translation: CSVVRSQGNTEAFF.

This clonotype was detected ten times or more. This chain joins TRBV29-1 and TRBJ2-2, with D possibly matching TRBD1 (6 bases). With 5 bases removed from V and 0 bases from J, the gap between germline ends came to 13 bases. Germline loops: CDR1 SQVTM, CDR2 ANQGSEA. The CDR3 has 15 amino acids. The CDR3 DNA reads as TGCAGCGTTTTTCCGGGACAATCGAACACCGGGGAGCTGTTTTTT. It encodes CSVFPGQSNTGELFF.

This clonotype was seen many times. CDR3 region: CASRARGGNQPQHF. CDR3 bases: TGTGCCAGCAGGGCCAGGGGGGGCAATCAGCCCCAGCATTTT. This chain links TRBV2 with TRBJ1-5; 7 bases match TRBD1. CDR3 length equals 14 residues. Germline values: CDR1 SNHLY, CDR2 FYNNEI. Unmatched junction bases numbered 4, after V lost 6 bases and J lost 2 bases.